These 10 T cell receptor beta chains came from one sample sequenced in a study of CD8+CD57+ T cells in acquired aplastic anemia. Only patients with CD8+CD57+ cell expansion on flow cytometry were chosen for sequencing. Both TCR beta VDJ combination and CDR3 sequence profiling were carried out. Genomic DNA was the template for this profiling. MiXCR, applied by TCRdb to the reads, yields one record per CDR3 protein. The sample holds around 200,000 distinct CDR3 sequences, 45% to 60% seen once. Sequencing used sorted CD4+, CD8+, or CD8+CD57+ T cells (not recorded which) from PBMCs. The receptors come from a human donor with aplastic anemia.

This rearrangement joins TRBV10-3 to TRBJ2-7; tentative D call: TRBD2 (6 bases). The CDR3 is made up of 14 amino acids. Germline V CDR1 and CDR2: ENHRY, SYGVKD. V lost 0 bases to trimming and J lost 6 bases, with 12 bases between them. For the CDR3, the DNA is TGTGCCATCAGTGAGTCGTGGCGGGGTAGCGAGCAGTACTTC. It is translated as CAISESWRGSEQYF.

The table lists this clonotype with a few counts. The chain couples TRBV10-3 to TRBJ1-1; D not certain. The CDR3 spans 14 residues. Germline loops: CDR1 ENHRY, CDR2 SYGVKD. V lost 4 bases and J 0 bases, leaving 9 bases between the germline ends. CDR3 amino acids: CAISAPGMNTEAFF. The CDR3 bases are TGTGCCATCAGTGCTCCTGGAATGAACACTGAAGCTTTCTTT.

This clonotype was seen repeatedly, ten times or more. The chain carries TRBV2 and TRBJ2-2; the D gene is possibly TRBD1 (5 bases). Germline CDR1 is SNHLY and CDR2 is FYNNEI. There are 14 residues in the CDR3. V lost 6 bases, J lost 1 base, and 9 bases lay in between. The CDR3, as DNA: TGTGCCAGCAGGGGCAGGGTGAACACCGGGGAGCTGTTTTTT. This encodes CASRGRVNTGELFF.

This chain connects TRBV7-9 to TRBJ2-7; D is unclear. Germline CDR1 is SEHNR and CDR2 is FQNEAQ (reference sequence). The CDR3 sequence is 12 residues long. V lost 4 bases to trimming and J lost 7 bases, with 11 bases between them. As DNA, the CDR3 is TGTGCCAGCAGCTATCGTGATTGGGAGCAGTACTTC. This codes for CASSYRDWEQYF.

This clonotype was recorded only once. One end of the junction varies from germline; a read error may be responsible. The gene calls are TRBV27 and TRBJ1-1, with TRBD1 matching 7 bases. Germline V lookup: CDR1 MNHEY, CDR2 SMNVEV (reference sequence). The CDR3 loop spans 13 amino acids. CDR3 sequence (DNA): TGTGCCAGCAGAAAACAGGGGTTCACTGATGCTTTCTTT. Amino acids: CASRKQGFTDAFF.

The CDR3 protein is CATSALGQDEQYF. CDR3 sequence (DNA): TGTGCCACCAGTGCCCTAGGACAGGACGAGCAGTACTTC. The chain combines TRBV24-1 with TRBJ2-1; the match to TRBD1 covers 7 bases. The DNA end lines up better with TRBJ2-7; the J call may be wrong. The CDR3 covers 13 residues. Germline V gene data show CDR1 as KGHDR and CDR2 as SFDVKD.

The chain couples TRBV7-9 to TRBJ2-7; weak D call: TRBD2 (6 bases). The CDR3 extends over 15 amino acids. The V end was cut by 4 bases, the J end by 2 bases, with 15 bases between. The germline CDR1 and CDR2 sequences are SEHNR and FQNEAQ (reference sequence). The CDR3 sequence is CASSYPGTGAYEQYF. CDR3 in DNA: TGTGCCAGCAGCTACCCCGGGACTGGAGCCTACGAGCAGTACTTC.

The gene calls are TRBV7-9 and TRBJ1-2, with a possible D match to TRBD1 (6 bases). Germline CDR1 and CDR2: SEHNR and FQNEAQ (reference sequence). Trimming took off 2 bases at V and 6 bases at J, with 10 bases between the two ends. This CDR3 is built from 13 residues. The CDR3 coding sequence is TGTGCCAGCAGCTTACCGTACAGGGATGGCTACACCTTC. It translates to CASSLPYRDGYTF.

This clonotype was counted at least ten times. The chain employs TRBV6-1 and TRBJ1-1; D uncertain. Trimming stripped 2 bases from V and 1 base from J, with 11 bases between. Germline CDR1 and CDR2: MNHNS and SASEGT. This CDR3 comprises 15 residues. CDR3 DNA: TGTGCCAGCAGTGAATTTCGTCCTACGAACACTGAAGCTTTCTTT. It yields the protein CASSEFRPTNTEAFF.

This clonotype has ten or more counts. The rearrangement joins TRBV6-6 to TRBJ1-2; D possibly corresponds to TRBD1 (5 bases). Trimming cost V 2 bases and J 6 bases, with 19 bases left between them. The CDR3 covers 16 residues. Germline V gene sequence: CDR1 MNHNY, CDR2 SVGAGI (reference sequence). CDR3 region: CASSYAVGGSRDGYTF. For the CDR3, the DNA is TGTGCCAGCAGTTACGCAGTCGGGGGGTCTAGAGATGGCTACACCTTC.